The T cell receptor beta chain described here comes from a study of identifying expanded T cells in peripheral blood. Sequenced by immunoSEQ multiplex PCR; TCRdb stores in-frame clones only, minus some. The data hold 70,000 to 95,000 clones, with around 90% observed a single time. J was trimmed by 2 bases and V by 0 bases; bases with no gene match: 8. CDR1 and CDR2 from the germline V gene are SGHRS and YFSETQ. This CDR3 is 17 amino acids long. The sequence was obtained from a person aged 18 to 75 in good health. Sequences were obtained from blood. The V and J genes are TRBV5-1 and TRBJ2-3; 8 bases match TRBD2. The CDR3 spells CASSLGGSGTPTDTQYF. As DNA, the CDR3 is TGCGCCAGCAGCTTGGGGGGTAGCGGGACACCCACAGATACGCAGTATTTT. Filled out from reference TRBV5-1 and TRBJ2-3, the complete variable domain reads KAGVTQTPRYLIKTRGQQVTLSCSPISGHRSVSWYQQTPGQGLQFLFEYFSETQRNKGNFPGRFSGRQFSNSRSEMNVSTLELGDSALYLCASSLGGSGTPTDTQYFGPGTRLTVL.